The 27 T cell receptor beta chains given below trace back to one sample, sequenced in a study of T-cell memory formation after mild COVID-19 (dated by TCRdb to the early 2020s). Library preparation employed 5' RACE. The listed sequencing device is Illumina NovaSeq 6000. The public sequencing data were trimmed at Q25 with fastp and processed into clonotypes with MiXCR by TCRdb, which kept only in-frame beta chains. Records with the same CDR3 protein are collapsed into one entry carrying the most frequent genes and DNA. The sample table lists roughly 180,000 distinct CDR3 sequences, around 10% of them with a count of one. The ten most abundant clones make up 3% to 4% of the sample. Material: PBMCs or a T cell subset sorted from them (not recorded which). Source of these receptors: a man between 18 and 35 years old who had mild COVID-19 (a few samples of this study predate the infection). The sample titles of this study are shuffled in the database, so cell type and time point are left out; the donor was told from shared clones.

This clonotype showed up many times. The chain employs TRBV6-6 and TRBJ2-1, with 10 bases aligning to TRBD2. The germline gives CDR1 MNHNY, CDR2 SVGAGI (reference sequence). The length of the CDR3 is 14 residues. V was pared by 10 bases and J by 4 bases, with 7 bases of the junction left unmatched. CDR3 region: CAIRPTSGYNEQFF. The CDR3 DNA reads as TGTGCCATCCGGCCGACTAGCGGGTACAATGAGCAGTTCTTC.

The V gene is TRBV5-8, the J gene TRBJ2-5; 7 bases are shared with TRBD1. This CDR3 is built from 15 residues. The J segment lost 5 bases and the V segment lost 4 bases, leaving 11 bases of the junction unmatched. Per germline, CDR1 SGHTS and CDR2 YDEGEE. The CDR3 loop is CASSRPRQGVETQYF. The CDR3 nucleotides read TGTGCCAGCAGCCGTCCAAGACAGGGTGTGGAGACCCAGTACTTC.

The V and J genes are TRBV18 and TRBJ1-6; D call uncertain. This CDR3 is built from 15 residues. CDR1 is KGHSH and CDR2 is LQKENI in the germline V gene. V dropped 4 bases and J dropped 10 bases, with 17 bases sitting between them. The CDR3 DNA is TGTGCCAGCTCACAGCTAGGAGGAGCGAGGTCACCCCTCCACTTT. Protein product: CASSQLGGARSPLHF.

This clonotype was counted only a few times. This chain joins TRBV7-2 and TRBJ2-5; 7 bases are shared with TRBD1. This CDR3 contains 15 residues. J lost 5 bases, V lost 3 bases, and 9 bases had no gene match. Germline V gene lookup returns CDR1 SGHTA and CDR2 FQGNSA. CDR3 DNA sequence: TGTGCCAGCAGCTTGGGGAACAGGGGTTCCGAGACCCAGTACTTC. This translates into CASSLGNRGSETQYF.

This clonotype appeared a few times. The chain uses TRBV6-2 or TRBV6-3 and TRBJ2-5; TRBD1 matches 9 bases. CDR3 length: 16 residues. J gave up 3 bases and V 7 bases, and 12 bases lay outside the gene matches. Germline-derived CDR1 and CDR2 are MNHEY and SVGEGT. In DNA form, the CDR3 reads TGTGCCAGCACTCCCGTAGGGACAGGGAAGGAAGAGACCCAGTACTTC. Protein sequence: CASTPVGTGKEETQYF.

Only a few counts were recorded for this clonotype. The V call is TRBV7-2, the J call TRBJ1-1; 9 nucleotides agree with TRBD1. The CDR3 runs to 15 residues. V shed 3 bases and J 2 bases; nucleotides not matched to a gene: 4. Germline V CDR1 and CDR2: SGHTA, FQGNSA. The CDR3 region has the DNA TGTGCCAGCAGCTTTAGACAGGGGGTAAACACTGAAGCTTTCTTT. Amino acids: CASSFRQGVNTEAFF.

The table lists this clonotype with a few counts. The rearrangement uses TRBV4-1 and TRBJ2-7, with 7 bases matching TRBD2. The CDR3 has 17 residues. With 0 bases clipped from V and 3 bases from J, the junction kept 11 bases outside the gene matches. CDR1 MGHRA and CDR2 YSYEKL come from the germline V gene. In DNA, the CDR3 is TGCGCCAGCAGCCAAGATATTTTCTTGGGGGGGGACTACGAGCAGTACGTC. Translated: CASSQDIFLGGDYEQYV.

The chain has TRBV6-6 and TRBJ1-1, with D uncertain. This CDR3 comprises 14 residues. Between the trimmed V and J ends, which lost 6 bases and 2 bases, there was a span of 13 bases. Germline CDR1 and CDR2: MNHNY and SVGAGI (reference sequence). The CDR3 DNA sequence: TGTGCCAGCAGCCCGACCCGCACTAACACTGAAGCTTTCTTT. This encodes CASSPTRTNTEAFF.

V and J are TRBV7-2 and TRBJ1-2; D perhaps matches TRBD1 (6 bases). This CDR3 comprises 15 residues. The V end lost 5 bases, the J end lost 4 bases, and 17 bases lay between the germline ends. CDR1 and CDR2 from the germline V gene are SGHTA and FQGNSA. The CDR3 is CASSPTGYAGYGYTF. CDR3 coding DNA: TGTGCCAGCAGCCCAACAGGGTACGCAGGCTATGGCTACACCTTC.

V usage is TRBV24-1 and J usage is TRBJ1-5, with a possible D match to TRBD1 (5 bases). Germline-derived CDR1 and CDR2 are KGHDR and SFDVKD. The CDR3 runs to 14 residues. The ends were cut back, 8 bases at V and 1 base at J, with 11 bases in the middle. The CDR3 protein is CATNDSFSNQPQHF. Written as DNA, the CDR3 is TGTGCCACCAACGACAGTTTCAGCAATCAGCCCCAGCATTTT.

This clonotype was observed at least ten times. The V gene is TRBV4-2, the J gene TRBJ1-6, with D perhaps TRBD1 (6 bases). Trimming took 0 bases from V and 0 from J, leaving 12 bases between them. This CDR3 is 18 amino acids long. Germline V gene data show CDR1 as LGHNA and CDR2 as YNFKEQ. The CDR3 nucleotides are TGTGCCAGCAGCCAAGATCGGGCCAGGGGCTCCTATAATTCACCCCTCCACTTT. It codes for CASSQDRARGSYNSPLHF.

This clonotype was recorded a few times. This chain uses TRBV6-5 with TRBJ1-4; D might be TRBD1 (5 bases). The CDR3 covers 14 residues. Trimming shortened V by 0 bases and J by 11 bases, and 13 bases separated the two germline ends. Germline V CDR1 and CDR2: MNHEY, SVGAGI. CDR3 loop: CASSYSGGVDKLFF. CDR3 nucleotide sequence: TGTGCCAGCAGTTACTCGGGGGGGGTCGACAAACTGTTTTTT.

This clonotype occurred a few times. This chain connects TRBV12-3 or TRBV12-4 to TRBJ2-7; D is uncertain. The CDR3 spans 14 residues. With 7 bases removed from V and 2 bases from J, the gap between germline ends came to 15 bases. The CDR3: CASKISGGAYEQYF. CDR3 bases: TGTGCCAGCAAGATCTCCGGCGGCGCCTACGAGCAGTACTTC.

V usage is TRBV7-2 and J usage is TRBJ2-7; possibly TRBD2 for D (7 bases). V was clipped by 1 base and J by 0 bases, with 13 bases between them. CDR3 length: 16 amino acids. The germline CDR1 and CDR2 sequences are SGHTA and FQGNSA. For the CDR3, the DNA is TGTGCCAGCAGCTTAGTGGGCGGGGGCCGCTCCTACGAGCAGTACTTC. Amino acid sequence: CASSLVGGGRSYEQYF.

This CDR3 is CASSLEVEQYF. CDR3 bases: TGCGCCAGCAGCTTGGAGGTTGAGCAGTACTTC. The V gene is TRBV5-1, the J gene TRBJ2-7; D uncertain. Germline CDR1 reads SGHRS; CDR2 reads YFSETQ. This CDR3 comprises 11 residues. V dropped 0 bases and J dropped 7 bases, with 5 bases sitting between them.

Only a few counts were recorded for this clonotype. V gene TRBV5-1 combines with J gene TRBJ1-1; D is unclear. The CDR3 sequence is 14 residues long. CDR1 is SGHRS and CDR2 is YFSETQ in the germline V gene. Trimming stripped 2 bases from V and 4 bases from J, with 12 bases between. CDR3 amino acids: CASSFGLGSTEAFF. The CDR3 coding sequence is TGCGCCAGCAGCTTCGGCCTGGGCAGCACTGAAGCTTTCTTT.

This clonotype was detected once. V and J are TRBV20-1 and TRBJ1-5, with D hard to call. V lost 3 bases and J 0 bases, leaving 6 bases between the germline ends. This CDR3 is built from 13 residues. The germline CDR1 and CDR2 sequences are DFQATT and SNEGSKA (reference sequence). The CDR3 spells CSASGDSNQPQHF. DNA of the CDR3: TGCAGTGCTAGCGGTGATAGCAATCAGCCCCAGCATTTT.

This clonotype occurred once. V and J are TRBV2 and TRBJ2-5; D possibly corresponds to TRBD1 (6 bases). The CDR3 is 12 residues long. V dropped 7 bases and J dropped 2 bases, with 8 bases sitting between them. Per germline, CDR1 SNHLY and CDR2 FYNNEI. In DNA, the CDR3 is TGTGCCAGCAACGGACAGCAAGAGACCCAGTACTTC. It is translated as CASNGQQETQYF.

This clonotype was observed at least ten times. The chain joins TRBV20-1 to TRBJ2-5; 7 positions agree with TRBD2. CDR3 size: 15 residues. Looked up from germline, CDR1 is DFQATT and CDR2 is SNEGSKA (reference sequence). V lost 3 bases, J lost 1 base, and 8 bases stayed unmatched. Here the CDR3 reads CSASKVGGRQETQYF. The DNA of the CDR3 is TGCAGTGCTAGTAAGGTGGGAGGGCGCCAAGAGACCCAGTACTTC.

In this sample, this clonotype turned up a few times. The rearrangement links TRBV6-2 or TRBV6-3 to TRBJ2-5; 7 positions agree with TRBD2. This CDR3 spans 17 amino acids. Germline-derived CDR1 and CDR2 are MNHEY and SVGEGT. V lost 5 bases, J lost 3 bases, and 15 bases stayed unmatched. CDR3 DNA: TGTGCCAGCAGTGCCGCGCTTTTGGGGGGGACCGAAGAGACCCAGTACTTC. It translates to CASSAALLGGTEETQYF.

At least ten counts were recorded for this clonotype. This sequence joins TRBV7-7 and TRBJ2-1; 8 positions agree with TRBD1. The CDR3 contains 15 residues. Losses at the gene ends were 5 bases for V and 0 bases for J; bases not matched to a gene: 3. Germline V CDR1 and CDR2: SSHAT, FNYEAQ (reference sequence). The CDR3 here is CASSADRGSYNEQFF. The DNA of the CDR3 is TGTGCCAGCAGCGCAGACAGGGGCTCCTACAATGAGCAGTTCTTC.

V is TRBV11-2 and J is TRBJ2-7; TRBD1 might be the D (6 bases). V was pared by 5 bases and J by 4 bases, with 21 bases between. The CDR3 loop spans 16 amino acids. Per germline, CDR1 SGHAT and CDR2 FQNNGV. CDR3 nucleotide sequence: TGTGCCAGCAGCCCCCGGGTCCAACAAGGGGGATACGAGCAGTACTTC. The encoded protein is CASSPRVQQGGYEQYF.

This clonotype occurred many times. The chain uses TRBV12-3 or TRBV12-4 and TRBJ2-2, with D unclear. The CDR3 has 14 amino acids. The ends were cut back, 2 bases at V and 4 bases at J, with 8 bases in the middle. CDR3 nucleotide sequence: TGTGCCAGCAGTTTATCGGGTTCCACCGGGGAGCTGTTTTTT. Protein: CASSLSGSTGELFF.

The chain combines TRBV7-2 with TRBJ2-4; 13 bases agree with TRBD2. J lost 3 bases, V lost 3 bases, and 5 bases had no gene match. The CDR3 runs to 17 residues. Germline V gene sequence: CDR1 SGHTA, CDR2 FQGNSA. CDR3 coding DNA: TGTGCCAGCAGCTTTGGGGGGACTAGCGGGGACAAAAACATTCAGTACTTC. Its protein product is CASSFGGTSGDKNIQYF.

The chain couples TRBV7-2 to TRBJ2-1; 8 nucleotides agree with TRBD1. This CDR3 is 13 amino acids long. V trimming: 0 bases; J trimming: 12 bases; junction bases outside the gene matches: 4. CDR1 and CDR2 (germline): SGHTA, FQGNSA. The CDR3 nucleotides read TGTGCCAGCAGCTTAGCGAGACAGGGGAGGCAGTTCTTC. Translation: CASSLARQGRQFF.

The CDR3 bases are TGTGCCAGCAGAGAAACGCGGGAGCAGTACTTC. Translating gives CASRETREQYF. This chain links TRBV2 with TRBJ2-7; D call uncertain. Germline CDR1 and CDR2: SNHLY and FYNNEI. The CDR3 is 11 residues long. V gave up 6 bases and J gave up 7 bases, with 10 bases separating them.

This clonotype was seen a handful of times. In DNA form, the CDR3 reads TGTGCCAGCAGTCCGCGGAGTGCTAGCACAGATACGCAGTATTTT. Translating gives CASSPRSASTDTQYF. The V gene is TRBV2, the J gene TRBJ2-3; D ambiguous. Trimming stripped 5 bases from V and 0 bases from J, with 12 bases between. The CDR3 totals 15 residues. Germline CDR1 reads SNHLY; CDR2 reads FYNNEI. Full variable domain (missing parts from reference TRBV2 and TRBJ2-3): EPEVTQTPSHQVTQMGQEVILRCVPISNHLYFYWYRQILGQKVEFLVSFYNNEISEKSEIFDDQFSVERPDGSNFTLKIRSTKLEDSAMYFCASSPRSASTDTQYFGPGTRLTVL.